The entry that follows covers one T cell receptor beta chain sequence. The antigen is not known. Version v3.0 of the immunoSEQ assay ran at survey level. Only in-frame clones appear in the TCRdb table, and some are missing; sequencing was by immunoSEQ multiplex PCR. The sample includes 20,000 to 25,000 clones, about 82% seen only once; the top ten take roughly 4.3%. Trimming took 0 bases from V and 2 from J, leaving 17 bases between them. This CDR3 is built from 17 residues. Per germline, CDR1 SGHRS and CDR2 YFSETQ. This record belongs to a study of long-term antiretroviral therapy in people with HIV. Findings and limits, study-wide: The clones with expansion before ART were dominant in the repertoire at all time points. Repertoires from HIV showed CDR3 length ranges narrower than those of controls.

Treatment for every participant with HIV took place in the United States. The chain recombines TRBV5-1 with TRBJ2-5; D call uncertain. The receptor was isolated from a man aged 18 to 30 with HIV. The material sequenced was unsorted PBMCs, taken approximately 4 years after starting antiretroviral therapy. The CDR3 DNA reads TGCGCCAGCAGCTTGGGGCTAGATGCCCCGTCTCAAGAGACCCAGTACTTC. Amino acids: CASSLGLDAPSQETQYF. The whole variable domain, remainder taken from reference TRBV5-1 and TRBJ2-5, is KAGVTQTPRYLIKTRGQQVTLSCSPISGHRSVSWYQQTPGQGLQFLFEYFSETQRNKGNFPGRFSGRQFSNSRSEMNVSTLELGDSALYLCASSLGLDAPSQETQYFGPGTRLLVL.